What follows are 25 T cell receptor beta chains derived from one specimen sequenced in a study of cytomegalovirus exposure and HLA in healthy donors. Here immunoSEQ multiplex PCR was the method, and the copy in TCRdb shows in-frame clones only, minus some. Of under 200,000 clones listed, about 96% were seen once; the top ten hold 0.89%. The sequencing input was PBMCs. The receptor set was obtained from a woman aged 18-30 years in good health and CMV-seronegative.

The chain has TRBV9 and TRBJ2-5, with 10 bases lining up with TRBD1. V lost 0 bases and J lost 3; bases outside the gene matches: 5. The CDR3 is 16 residues long. Germline CDR1 is SGDLS and CDR2 is YYNGEE. The CDR3 here is CASSVAHGTGEETQYF. CDR3 bases: TGTGCCAGCAGCGTAGCTCACGGGACAGGGGAAGAGACCCAGTACTTC.

This chain connects TRBV4-3 to TRBJ2-3; D is possibly TRBD1 (6 bases). Trimming took 1 base from V and 4 from J, leaving 9 bases between them. The CDR3 is 14 residues long. Per germline, CDR1 LGHNA and CDR2 YSLEER. The CDR3 sequence: CASSQGQGPDTQYF. In DNA, the CDR3 is TGCGCCAGCAGCCAAGGGCAGGGGCCAGATACGCAGTATTTT.

This chain links TRBV27 with TRBJ1-1; D remains unclear. The V end lost 0 bases, the J end lost 3 bases, and 8 bases lay between the germline ends. The germline V gene encodes CDR1 MNHEY and CDR2 SMNVEV (reference sequence). This CDR3 spans 14 amino acids. The CDR3 here is CASSLSLDYTEAFF. As DNA, the CDR3 is TGTGCCAGCAGTTTATCGTTAGATTACACTGAAGCTTTCTTT.

This chain connects TRBV2 to TRBJ2-1, with 11 nucleotides matching TRBD2. This CDR3 is 15 amino acids long. Trimming at V came to 5 bases and at J to 3 bases, leaving 3 bases not matched to a gene. The germline V gene has CDR1 SNHLY and CDR2 FYNNEI. The CDR3 is CASSRTSGGYNEQFF. The DNA of the CDR3 is TGTGCCAGCAGTCGTACTAGCGGGGGCTACAATGAGCAGTTCTTC. Variable domain in full (rest from reference TRBV2 and TRBJ2-1): EPEVTQTPSHQVTQMGQEVILRCVPISNHLYFYWYRQILGQKVEFLVSFYNNEISEKSEIFDDQFSVERPDGSNFTLKIRSTKLEDSAMYFCASSRTSGGYNEQFFGPGTRLTVL.

V usage is TRBV5-1 and J usage is TRBJ2-2; either TRBD1 or TRBD2 may supply D (5 bases each). Trimming stripped 4 bases from V and 3 bases from J, with 19 bases between. Germline V gene data show CDR1 as SGHRS and CDR2 as YFSETQ. CDR3 length equals 17 residues. CDR3 nucleotide sequence: TGCGCCAGCAGCCTGGGGGTGTGGGGCCGGGACACCGGGGAGCTGTTTTTT. Protein product: CASSLGVWGRDTGELFF.

The chain has TRBV4-2 and TRBJ1-2; 7 nucleotides match TRBD1. The CDR3 has 15 amino acids. The junction had 7 bases not matched to a gene; V was cut back by 4 bases and J by 2 bases. Germline lookup yields CDR1 LGHNA and CDR2 YNFKEQ. The CDR3 DNA reads as TGTGCCAGCAGCCCGGACAGGTCCTACAACTATGGCTACACCTTC. Amino acid sequence: CASSPDRSYNYGYTF.

This clone was found a few times. The chain has TRBV2 and TRBJ1-5, with D possibly matching TRBD1 (6 bases). CDR1 SNHLY and CDR2 FYNNEI come from the germline V gene. The CDR3 contains 14 residues. Trimming stripped 6 bases from V and 5 bases from J, with 14 bases between. For the CDR3, the DNA is TGTGCCAGCAGGAAGGACAGTATTCATCAGCCCCAGCATTTT. Translation gives CASRKDSIHQPQHF.

The V and J genes are TRBV20-1 and TRBJ2-5; weak D call: TRBD2 (6 bases). Trimming took off 4 bases at V and 10 bases at J, with 10 bases between the two ends. This CDR3 contains 10 residues. Germline-derived CDR1 and CDR2 are DFQATT and SNEGSKA (reference sequence). The CDR3, as DNA: TGCAGTGCTACCCGGGGGAACCAGTACTTC. Amino acids: CSATRGNQYF.

The V call is TRBV21-1, the J call TRBJ2-7; the table's TRBD2 call for D was not verified on the DNA. TRBV21-1 is given as a pseudogene. This CDR3 comprises 16 residues. CDR3 sequence reads: CASSQRYRGGLYEQYF. The CDR3 DNA is TGTGCCAGCAGCCAAAGATACCGGGGGGGCCTCTACGAGCAGTACTTC.

The rearrangement joins TRBV7-9 to TRBJ2-7; a possible D gene is TRBD2 (6 bases). The ends were cut back, 5 bases at V and 2 bases at J, with 19 bases in the middle. The CDR3 has 16 residues. In germline, CDR1 is SEHNR, CDR2 FQNEAQ (reference sequence). CDR3 region: CASSHPYAGPTYEQYF. The CDR3 region has the DNA TGTGCCAGCAGCCATCCCTACGCGGGGCCAACCTACGAGCAGTACTTC.

The rearrangement joins TRBV6-1 to TRBJ1-6; D ambiguous. V gave up 1 base and J gave up 10 bases, with 11 bases separating them. The CDR3 runs 14 residues. Germline values: CDR1 MNHNS, CDR2 SASEGT. DNA of the CDR3: TGTGCCAGCAGTGAAGGCCCTGACGGGTCACCCCTCCACTTT. Protein sequence: CASSEGPDGSPLHF.

The chain recombines TRBV5-4 with TRBJ1-2, with TRBD1 matching 7 bases. V was clipped by 4 bases and J by 4 bases; unmatched bases: 7. The germline CDR1 and CDR2 sequences are SGHNT and YYREEE (reference sequence). The CDR3 has 14 amino acids. In DNA form, the CDR3 reads TGTGCCAGCAGCCTCATACAGGGGCCCTATGGCTACACCTTC. Its translation is CASSLIQGPYGYTF.

The chain carries TRBV27 and TRBJ1-5, with D hard to call. Looked up from germline, CDR1 is MNHEY and CDR2 is SMNVEV (reference sequence). V lost 7 bases and J 6 bases, leaving 22 bases between the germline ends. This CDR3 comprises 16 residues. Here the CDR3 reads CASTPKGVEGGQPQHF. CDR3 in DNA: TGTGCCAGCACCCCTAAAGGCGTGGAGGGCGGTCAGCCCCAGCATTTT.

The rearrangement joins TRBV19 to TRBJ2-2, with TRBD2 identical over 14 bases. CDR3 length equals 18 residues. V shed 1 base and J 4 bases; nucleotides not matched to a gene: 5. The germline gives CDR1 LNHDA, CDR2 SQIVND (reference sequence). DNA for the CDR3: TGTGCCAGTAGTATAGTAGGGACTAGCGGGGGTTCCACCGGGGAGCTGTTTTTT. It encodes CASSIVGTSGGSTGELFF.

The gene calls are TRBV25-1 and TRBJ2-7; 8 bases match TRBD1. This CDR3 region has 12 residues. Unmatched junction bases numbered 4, after V lost 10 bases and J lost 2 bases. The germline V gene encodes CDR1 MGHDK and CDR2 SYGVNS. CDR3 in amino acids: CATDRGTYEQYF. In nucleotides, the CDR3 is TGTGCCACAGACAGGGGAACCTACGAGCAGTACTTC.

The chain is built from TRBV5-1 and TRBJ1-3; D might be TRBD1 (6 bases). This CDR3 region has 15 residues. Germline V lookup: CDR1 SGHRS, CDR2 YFSETQ. V lost 1 base to trimming and J lost 1 base, with 9 bases between them. CDR3: CASSLNTGSGNTIYF. CDR3 nucleotide sequence: TGCGCCAGCAGCTTGAATACAGGGTCTGGAAACACCATATATTTT.

The rearrangement links TRBV11-2 to TRBJ2-2; TRBD1 might be the D (7 bases). Germline lookup yields CDR1 SGHAT and CDR2 FQNNGV. The CDR3 extends over 16 amino acids. V lost 2 bases and J 0 bases, leaving 10 bases between the germline ends. CDR3 loop: CASSLQGGPNTGELFF. In nucleotides, the CDR3 is TGTGCCAGCAGCTTACAGGGGGGCCCGAACACCGGGGAGCTGTTTTTT.

The chain couples TRBV5-1 to TRBJ1-6; 11 bases are shared with TRBD1. V lost 7 bases to trimming and J lost 9 bases; unmatched junction nucleotides: 9. CDR3 length: 15 amino acids. CDR1 and CDR2 from the germline V gene are SGHRS and YFSETQ. The CDR3 sequence is CASSTGTGGGSPLHF. The CDR3 DNA is TGCGCCAGCTCGACCGGGACAGGGGGTGGTTCACCCCTCCACTTT.

This chain connects TRBV6-6 to TRBJ1-1, with TRBD1 identical over 8 bases. V lost 5 bases, J lost 5 bases, and 4 bases stayed unmatched. Germline V CDR1 and CDR2: MNHNY, SVGAGI (reference sequence). This CDR3 spans 13 amino acids. CDR3 nucleotides: TGTGCCAGCAGTAGACAGGGGCGGACTGAAGCTTTCTTT. Its protein is CASSRQGRTEAFF.

The chain uses TRBV18 and TRBJ1-6; weak D call: TRBD1 (6 bases). The CDR3 has 13 residues. The germline CDR1 and CDR2 sequences are KGHSH and LQKENI. Deletions cut 8 bases from V and 8 bases from J, with 13 bases between. The CDR3 DNA reads as TGTGCCAGCCACAGGGATCGAGATTCACCCCTCCACTTT. Residues: CASHRDRDSPLHF.

V gene TRBV5-1 combines with J gene TRBJ1-1; perhaps TRBD1 as D (5 bases). The CDR3 extends over 15 amino acids. The V end was cut by 5 bases, the J end by 5 bases, with 19 bases between. CDR1 is SGHRS and CDR2 is YFSETQ in the germline V gene. The CDR3 DNA reads as TGCGCCAGCAGTCCGGGGGATACTTACTTGACTGAAGCTTTCTTT. This codes for CASSPGDTYLTEAFF.

The chain uses TRBV5-1 and TRBJ2-3; 9 bases map to TRBD1. V was clipped by 2 bases and J by 8 bases; unmatched bases: 15. This CDR3 comprises 17 residues. The germline CDR1 and CDR2 sequences are SGHRS and YFSETQ. CDR3 bases: TGCGCCAGCAGCTTAATACTAACAGGGGGCGCGGATGGTACGCAGTATTTT. Its translation: CASSLILTGGADGTQYF.

The rearrangement uses TRBV4-2 and TRBJ2-3; TRBD2 agrees at 9 bases. Germline CDR1 is LGHNA and CDR2 is YNFKEQ. Germline trimming cut 1 base from V and 1 base from J; bases unmatched to any gene: 9. The CDR3 is made up of 18 amino acids. The CDR3 bases are TGTGCCAGCAGCCAAGTCTCTCGAGCGGGGGGCGGCACAGATACGCAGTATTTT. Protein: CASSQVSRAGGGTDTQYF.

The gene calls are TRBV7-9 and TRBJ1-1, with a tentative D call TRBD1 (6 bases). The length of the CDR3 is 15 residues. Between the trimmed V and J ends, which lost 6 bases and 0 bases, there was a span of 14 bases. Germline V lookup: CDR1 SEHNR, CDR2 FQNEAQ (reference sequence). CDR3 sequence reads: CASRGAGAVNTEAFF. The DNA of the CDR3 is TGTGCCAGCAGGGGGGCCGGGGCAGTGAACACTGAAGCTTTCTTT. The entire variable domain, with the rest obtained from reference TRBV7-9 and TRBJ1-1, is as follows: DTGVSQNPRHKITKRGQNVTFRCDPISEHNRLYWYRQTLGQGPEFLTYFQNEAQLEKSRLLSDRFSAERPKGSFSTLEIQRTEQGDSAMYLCASRGAGAVNTEAFFGQGTRLTVV.

The chain uses TRBV5-6 and TRBJ2-7; 11 bases agree with TRBD1. The CDR3 spans 16 residues. CDR1 and CDR2 (germline): SGHDT, YYEEEE. Trimming took 2 bases from V and 4 from J; bases not matched to a gene: 8. The CDR3 region has the DNA TGTGCCAGCAGCTTAAACCCGGGACAGGGGGTGTACGAGCAGTACTTC. It specifies CASSLNPGQGVYEQYF.